A single sample is the source of the 32 T cell receptor beta chains below, sequenced in a study of monozygotic twins with inflammatory bowel disease. Reanalyzing the 5' RACE reads, TCRdb keeps one entry per CDR3 protein, without DNA. The sample's table shows around 380,000 distinct CDR3 sequences. Sequencing was carried out using blood. The receptors shown here come from a human donor with ulcerative colitis or Crohn's disease, or a healthy co-twin of an affected twin (not recorded which).

The chain recombines TRBV20-1 with TRBJ2-5; TCRdb's D call of TRBD1 is untestable without DNA. The germline V gene has CDR1 DFQATT and CDR2 SNEGSKA (reference sequence). The CDR3 has 13 residues. The CDR3 loop reads CSGDGQGQETQYF.

The V and J genes are TRBV5-6 and TRBJ1-2; as DNA is missing, the TRBD1 call by TCRdb cannot be tested. This CDR3 has 14 amino acids. Germline assignment: CDR1 SGHDT and CDR2 YYEEEE. The CDR3 sequence is CASSFGDSFYGYTF.

V is TRBV20-1 and J is TRBJ2-5; as DNA is missing, the TRBD1 call by TCRdb cannot be tested. The V gene's germline CDR1 is DFQATT and CDR2 SNEGSKA (reference sequence). This CDR3 region has 15 residues. The CDR3 reads CSARNPGTVQETQYF.

The J gene is TRBJ2-3, the V gene TRBV10-3; TCRdb names TRBD2, which stays unverified in the absence of DNA. CDR3 length: 15 amino acids. In germline, CDR1 is ENHRY, CDR2 SYGVKD. The CDR3 protein is CAIKQAGDLADTQYF.

The J gene is TRBJ1-2, the V gene TRBV6-6. CDR3 length: 13 residues. Germline CDR1 MNHNY, CDR2 SVGAGI (reference sequence). CDR3 sequence reads: CASSYSPNYGYTF.

The chain recombines TRBV20-1 with TRBJ2-3; TCRdb calls TRBD2, which cannot be checked without DNA. This CDR3 has 16 residues. Germline V lookup: CDR1 DFQATT, CDR2 SNEGSKA (reference sequence). The CDR3 sequence: CSARKPTGRAVDTQYF.

The chain links TRBV3-1 to TRBJ2-2; checking the TCRdb D call of TRBD1 is not possible without DNA. This CDR3 spans 15 amino acids. Germline CDR1 reads LGHDT; CDR2 reads YNNKEL (reference sequence). CDR3 residues: CASSRGGSRTGELFF.

V usage is TRBV5-5 and J usage is TRBJ2-3. Germline V gene data show CDR1 as SGHKS and CDR2 as YYEKEE (reference sequence). The length of the CDR3 is 14 residues. Here the CDR3 reads CASSLDFSTDTQYF.

The chain has TRBV27 and TRBJ2-1; TCRdb selects TRBD1, and the lack of DNA leaves this call unchecked. The CDR3 runs to 15 residues. The germline gives CDR1 MNHEY, CDR2 SMNVEV (reference sequence). The CDR3 sequence: CASSSPTGARDEQFF.

The chain has TRBV2 and TRBJ1-6. The germline CDR1 and CDR2 sequences are SNHLY and FYNNEI. This CDR3 has 15 residues. CDR3 sequence: CASRETGVSNSPLHF.

The genes are TRBV12-3 or TRBV12-4 and TRBJ1-5. The CDR3 extends over 14 amino acids. CDR3 in amino acids: CASTLDPTYQPQHF.

The CDR3 spells CSVLGQGYEQYF. The V gene is TRBV29-1, the J gene TRBJ2-7; TCRdb gives TRBD1 as the D gene, but with no DNA this cannot be confirmed. Germline V gives CDR1 SQVTM, CDR2 ANQGSEA. CDR3 size: 12 residues.

The chain recombines TRBV9 with TRBJ2-3; TCRdb names TRBD2, which stays unverified in the absence of DNA. This CDR3 is built from 12 residues. Germline assignment: CDR1 SGDLS and CDR2 YYNGEE. The CDR3 is CASSPSSGTQYF.

V gene TRBV20-1 combines with J gene TRBJ1-4; TCRdb returns TRBD1, unconfirmable since there is no DNA. From germline, CDR1 is DFQATT and CDR2 SNEGSKA (reference sequence). The CDR3 is 14 amino acids. This CDR3 reads CSAPRTGAGEKLFF.

The V gene is TRBV28, the J gene TRBJ2-7; the TCRdb D gene call, TRBD1, has no DNA to confirm it. This CDR3 has 11 residues. Per the germline V gene, CDR1 is MDHEN and CDR2 is SYDVKM. The CDR3 sequence is CASRGGREQYF.

The V call is TRBV5-4, the J call TRBJ2-5. Germline CDR1 and CDR2: SGHNT and YYREEE (reference sequence). The CDR3 contains 14 residues. The CDR3 loop reads CASSLAGRIETQYF.

J is TRBJ1-2 and V is TRBV4-3; TCRdb selects TRBD1, and the lack of DNA leaves this call unchecked. The length of the CDR3 is 12 residues. The germline V gene has CDR1 LGHNA and CDR2 YSLEER. Here the CDR3 reads CASSRDRGGYTF.

The chain has TRBV29-1 and TRBJ2-3; TCRdb proposes TRBD2, but this gene call is untestable without DNA. CDR3 length: 14 amino acids. Germline V CDR1 and CDR2: SQVTM, ANQGSEA. CDR3 residues: CSVGKRASTDTQYF.

The chain recombines TRBV7-2 with TRBJ2-6; TCRdb reports TRBD2, a call that lacks DNA to check it against. The germline V gene has CDR1 SGHTA and CDR2 FQGNSA. The CDR3 length is 17 residues. This CDR3 reads CASSDAGLLSGANVLTF.

This rearrangement joins TRBV2 to TRBJ2-7; without DNA, the TCRdb call of TRBD2 cannot be checked. The CDR3 sequence is 12 residues long. Germline CDR1 is SNHLY and CDR2 is FYNNEI. The chain's CDR3 is CASRTAGYEQYF.

The chain joins TRBV6-2 or TRBV6-3 to TRBJ1-5. Germline lookup yields CDR1 MNHEY and CDR2 SVGEGT. The CDR3 runs to 14 residues. The CDR3: CASRYRGVGQPQHF.

The V gene is TRBV7-6, the J gene TRBJ2-1; with no DNA, the TCRdb D assignment of TRBD1 cannot be verified. Per the germline V gene, CDR1 is SGHVS and CDR2 is FNYEAQ. This CDR3 region has 15 residues. The CDR3 spells CASSRDSTGYNEQFF. Based on the CDR3 plus reference TRBV7-6 and TRBJ2-1, the full variable domain is GAGVSQSPRYKVTKRGQDVALRCDPISGHVSLYWYRQALGQGPEFLTYFNYEAQQDKSGLPNDRFSAERPEGSISTLTIQRTEQRDSAMYRCASSRDSTGYNEQFFGPGTRLTVL.

V usage is TRBV20-1 and J usage is TRBJ2-1; the D call of TRBD2 rests on TCRdb alone, since no DNA is present to check it. CDR3 length: 12 amino acids. The germline V gene encodes CDR1 DFQATT and CDR2 SNEGSKA (reference sequence). CDR3 amino acids: CSVGLADNEQFF.

This chain joins TRBV11-2 and TRBJ2-1; TCRdb gives TRBD1 as the D gene, but with no DNA this cannot be confirmed. Germline assignment: CDR1 SGHAT and CDR2 FQNNGV. The CDR3 consists of 13 residues. The chain's CDR3 is CASSLRGGYEQFF. Using reference TRBV11-2 and TRBJ2-1 for the parts outside the CDR3, the full variable domain is EAGVAQSPRYKIIEKRQSVAFWCNPISGHATLYWYQQILGQGPKLLIQFQNNGVVDDSQLPKDRFSAERLKGVDSTLKIQPAKLEDSAVYLCASSLRGGYEQFFGPGTRLTVL.

The chain uses TRBV5-4 and TRBJ1-1; TCRdb returns TRBD1, unconfirmable since there is no DNA. Per germline, CDR1 SGHNT and CDR2 YYREEE (reference sequence). This CDR3 spans 14 amino acids. CDR3 residues: CASRTMNRVTEAFF.

This sequence joins TRBV4-3 and TRBJ2-7; TCRdb names TRBD2, which stays unverified in the absence of DNA. Looked up from germline, CDR1 is LGHNA and CDR2 is YSLEER. This CDR3 is 17 amino acids long. The CDR3 spells CASSQERTSGTPYEQYF.

The J gene is TRBJ2-4, the V gene TRBV4-3; TCRdb names TRBD1, which stays unverified in the absence of DNA. CDR3 length: 15 amino acids. Germline V gene lookup returns CDR1 LGHNA and CDR2 YSLEER. CDR3 region: CASSLDSGTRNIQYF.

The rearrangement uses TRBV29-1 and TRBJ2-1; TCRdb lists TRBD2, though no DNA is available to test this call. Germline CDR1 SQVTM, CDR2 ANQGSEA. This CDR3 is 14 amino acids long. The CDR3 region is CSVEIRERLNEQFF.

The V and J genes are TRBV7-8 and TRBJ1-1. CDR1 is SGHVS and CDR2 is FQNEAQ in the germline V gene. The CDR3 spans 16 residues. This chain's CDR3 is CASSLFGRSLGTEAFF.

The chain carries TRBV11-2 and TRBJ2-5; the TRBD1 assignment by TCRdb is unverifiable without DNA. Germline assignment: CDR1 SGHAT and CDR2 FQNNGV. CDR3 length: 14 residues. The CDR3 sequence is CASSPGGSKETQYF.

V is TRBV5-1 and J is TRBJ1-2. The CDR3 covers 17 residues. The germline V gene encodes CDR1 SGHRS and CDR2 YFSETQ. The CDR3 loop reads CASSLEGRADRWDGYTF.

The genes are TRBV6-5 and TRBJ1-2. Germline assignment: CDR1 MNHEY and CDR2 SVGAGI. There are 15 residues in the CDR3. The CDR3 reads CASSYSAGGNYGYTF.